These 27 T cell receptor beta chains originate from one sample sequenced in a study of regulatory T cells in long-lasting Graves disease. HTBI primers from iRepertoire and Arm-PCR of CDR3 regions yielded the TCR beta libraries. TCRdb ran MiXCR on the multiplex PCR reads and lists one entry per CDR3 protein. The sample has approximately 560,000 distinct CDR3 sequences, about 16% seen once. Time point here: newly diagnosed GD, antithyroid drugs for less than 3 months. The authors made the TCR library using RNA they extracted from PBMCs. The data were also submitted as part of a second study, on T cells in Graves' hyperthyroidism and ophthalmopathy.

Sequenced material: peripheral blood mononuclear cells (PBMCs), taken at new diagnosis, from a patient treated with antithyroid drugs. Source of these receptors: a man between 18 and 29 years old with Graves disease.

This clonotype was seen repeatedly, ten times or more. The V call is TRBV28, the J call TRBJ2-3; D is tentatively TRBD1 or TRBD2 (5 bases each). V was trimmed by 8 bases and J by 7 bases, leaving 10 bases between them. The germline gives CDR1 MDHEN, CDR2 SYDVKM. The CDR3 runs 11 residues. CDR3: CASPRGNTQYF. DNA for the CDR3: TGTGCCAGCCCCCGGGGCAATACGCAGTATTTT. The whole variable domain, remainder taken from reference TRBV28 and TRBJ2-3, is DVKVTQSSRYLVKRTGEKVFLECVQDMDHENMFWYRQDPGLGLRLIYFSYDVKMKEKGDIPEGYSVSREKKERFSLILESASTNQTSMYLCASPRGNTQYFGPGTRLTVL.

The chain couples TRBV20-1 to TRBJ2-1, with 10 nucleotides matching TRBD2. With V trimmed by 0 bases and J by 0 bases, 5 bases remained unmatched. The V gene's germline CDR1 is DFQATT and CDR2 SNEGSKA (reference sequence). The CDR3 consists of 17 residues. CDR3 bases: TGCAGTGCTAGAGATCCGGGACTAGCGTTCTCCTACAATGAGCAGTTCTTC. Protein sequence: CSARDPGLAFSYNEQFF.

The chain carries TRBV6-1 and TRBJ2-1; 8 bases are shared with TRBD2. This CDR3 is 12 amino acids long. The trim removed 8 bases at V and 8 bases at J, leaving 5 bases unmatched. In germline, CDR1 is MNHNS, CDR2 SASEGT. CDR3 protein: CASGTRGYEQFF. In DNA form, the CDR3 reads TGTGCCAGCGGGACTAGAGGTTATGAGCAGTTCTTC.

V and J are TRBV14 and TRBJ2-3; D may be TRBD2 (5 bases). V was cut by 0 bases and J by 5 bases, with 12 bases left in between. This CDR3 has 15 residues. Looked up from germline, CDR1 is SGHDN and CDR2 is FVKESK. CDR3 nucleotides: TGTGCCAGCAGCCAAGATCGGTCGGGAAGAGATACGCAGTATTTT. Translating gives CASSQDRSGRDTQYF.

This chain joins TRBV5-1 and TRBJ2-7; a possible D gene is TRBD1 (6 bases). Germline lookup yields CDR1 SGHRS and CDR2 YFSETQ. CDR3 length: 15 residues. Trimming cost V 5 bases and J 3 bases, with 18 bases left between them. This CDR3 reads CASSSNPGQNYEQYF. CDR3 bases: TGCGCCAGCAGTTCTAACCCGGGACAAAACTACGAGCAGTACTTC. The entire variable domain, with the rest obtained from reference TRBV5-1 and TRBJ2-7, is as follows: KAGVTQTPRYLIKTRGQQVTLSCSPISGHRSVSWYQQTPGQGLQFLFEYFSETQRNKGNFPGRFSGRQFSNSRSEMNVSTLELGDSALYLCASSSNPGQNYEQYFGPGTRLTVT.

The chain uses TRBV7-9 and TRBJ1-4, with TRBD1 identical over 7 bases. In germline, CDR1 is SEHNR, CDR2 FQNEAQ (reference sequence). J was trimmed by 1 base and V by 5 bases; bases with no gene match: 10. This CDR3 contains 17 residues. CDR3 sequence: CASSPPGQPITNEKLFF. The CDR3 DNA is TGTGCCAGCAGCCCACCGGGACAGCCTATAACTAATGAAAAACTGTTTTTT. Full variable domain (remainder filled in from reference TRBV7-9 and TRBJ1-4): DTGVSQNPRHKITKRGQNVTFRCDPISEHNRLYWYRQTLGQGPEFLTYFQNEAQLEKSRLLSDRFSAERPKGSFSTLEIQRTEQGDSAMYLCASSPPGQPITNEKLFFGSGTQLSVL.

This clonotype was seen many times. The chain employs TRBV20-1 and TRBJ2-3; D is unresolved. The CDR3 runs to 14 residues. Germline V gives CDR1 DFQATT, CDR2 SNEGSKA (reference sequence). Trimming pared 5 bases from V and 5 bases from J, leaving 17 bases between. CDR3 sequence reads: CSAPSAYLGDTQYF. DNA for the CDR3: TGCAGTGCTCCGAGCGCTTACCTGGGAGATACGCAGTATTTT.

The table lists this clonotype with many counts. The J gene is TRBJ2-6, the V gene TRBV12-3 or TRBV12-4; maybe TRBD1 (5 bases). The ends were cut back, 5 bases at V and 0 bases at J, with 8 bases in the middle. The CDR3 sequence is 15 residues long. CDR3 nucleotides: TGTGCCAGCAGTCCAGGGATCTCTGGGGCCAACGTCCTGACTTTC. Translation gives CASSPGISGANVLTF.

In its sample, this clonotype was seen many times. This rearrangement joins TRBV11-2 to TRBJ2-4, with 11 nucleotides matching TRBD2. The CDR3 consists of 14 residues. V lost 5 bases to trimming and J lost 6 bases; unmatched junction nucleotides: 3. The V gene's germline CDR1 is SGHAT and CDR2 FQNNGV. This CDR3 is CASSLGLAGNIQYF. In nucleotides, the CDR3 is TGTGCCAGCAGCCTAGGACTAGCGGGAAACATTCAGTACTTC.

This clonotype was picked up many times. The chain combines TRBV7-8 with TRBJ1-2, with TRBD1 matching over 9 bases. Germline values: CDR1 SGHVS, CDR2 FQNEAQ. The CDR3 length is 16 residues. V dropped 3 bases and J dropped 4; count of bases not matched to a gene: 9. The CDR3 sequence: CASSLTPGQGIYGYTF. CDR3 sequence (DNA): TGTGCCAGCAGCTTGACTCCGGGACAGGGTATCTATGGCTACACCTTC.

This clonotype has a handful of counts. This sequence joins TRBV20-1 and TRBJ2-5; D unclear. V dropped 0 bases and J dropped 5 bases, with 10 bases sitting between them. The CDR3 has 13 amino acids. CDR1 and CDR2 from the germline V gene are DFQATT and SNEGSKA (reference sequence). In nucleotides, the CDR3 is TGCAGTGCTAGAGATACGAGGTCCGAGACCCAGTACTTC. It specifies CSARDTRSETQYF.

V gene TRBV30 combines with J gene TRBJ2-3; D gene ambiguous. The V gene lost 0 bases and the J gene lost 10 bases, with 8 bases spanning the gap. The length of the CDR3 is 11 residues. Germline V gives CDR1 GTSNPN, CDR2 SVGIG (reference sequence). CDR3 amino acids: CAWSVMVAQYF. CDR3 DNA: TGTGCCTGGAGTGTAATGGTTGCGCAGTATTTT.

V gene TRBV12-3 or TRBV12-4 combines with J gene TRBJ2-3, with TRBD1 matching 7 bases. The V gene end was trimmed by 6 bases and the J gene end by 1 base; junction bases not matched to a gene: 7. The CDR3 length is 15 residues. The CDR3: CASSSRQGRTDTQYF. In DNA form, the CDR3 reads TGTGCCAGCAGCTCCCGACAGGGCCGCACAGATACGCAGTATTTT.

In its sample, this clonotype was seen many times. The chain carries TRBV11-3 and TRBJ2-3; D possibly uses TRBD1 or TRBD2 (5 bases each). V was clipped by 4 bases and J by 0 bases, with 14 bases between them. Looked up from germline, CDR1 is SGHNT and CDR2 is YENEEA. The length of the CDR3 is 16 residues. In DNA form, the CDR3 reads TGTGCCAGCAGCTCCGGGACGGCGGAGAGCACAGATACGCAGTATTTT. Protein: CASSSGTAESTDTQYF.

In its sample, this clonotype was seen once. A read error may explain this, as a much larger clone is one base away. This chain uses TRBV10-2 with TRBJ2-5; 7 bases fit TRBD2. The J segment lost 6 bases and the V segment lost 6 bases, leaving 13 bases of the junction unmatched. The CDR3 runs to 15 residues. Germline assignment: CDR1 WSHSY and CDR2 SAAADI. The CDR3 loop reads CASRRGQRDQKTQYF. In DNA, the CDR3 is TGCGCCAGCAGGAGAGGTCAGCGGGATCAAAAGACCCAGTACTTC.

This chain connects TRBV6-2 or TRBV6-3 to TRBJ2-7; perhaps TRBD2 as D (8 bases). The CDR3 has 19 amino acids. CDR1 and CDR2 (germline): MNHEY, SVGEGT. Trimming stripped 10 bases from V and 7 bases from J, with 38 bases between. CDR3 sequence (DNA): TGTGCCACCAAGGATAAGAGGGACAGCCGAGGGACTAGGCCTTGGGAGCAGTACTTC. This gives the protein CATKDKRDSRGTRPWEQYF.

The table lists this clonotype with many counts. The chain has TRBV29-1 and TRBJ2-3, with D perhaps matching TRBD2 (6 bases). Trimming removed 4 bases from V and 6 bases from J, with 17 bases in between. CDR3 length: 14 residues. Germline V gene data show CDR1 as SQVTM and CDR2 as ANQGSEA. The CDR3, as DNA: TGCAGCGTTGCCCGGGCCCTTGGAGGGGATACGCAGTATTTT. It translates to CSVARALGGDTQYF.

This clonotype was detected ten times or more. The chain recombines TRBV5-1 with TRBJ1-1, with 9 bases that match TRBD1. The germline gives CDR1 SGHRS, CDR2 YFSETQ. The CDR3 has 17 amino acids. V shed 3 bases and J 2 bases; nucleotides not matched to a gene: 11. The CDR3 DNA reads TGCGCCAGCAGCTCCCGGGACAGGGCGGGAAGAAACACTGAAGCTTTCTTT. Its protein product is CASSSRDRAGRNTEAFF.

Ten or more counts support this clonotype. In DNA, the CDR3 is TGTGCCAGCAGCGCCGGGACTAGCGGGAGCCACGAGCAGTACTTC. It codes for CASSAGTSGSHEQYF. V usage is TRBV7-3 and J usage is TRBJ2-7, with 14 bases aligning to TRBD2. CDR3 length equals 15 residues. Trimming removed 5 bases from V and 5 bases from J; junction bases left unmatched: 5. In germline, CDR1 is SGHTA, CDR2 FQGTGA.

This clonotype came up many times. J is TRBJ2-1 and V is TRBV20-1; TRBD2 is a possible D gene (7 bases). The V gene lost 5 bases and the J gene lost 2 bases, with 13 bases spanning the gap. The CDR3 is 14 residues long. Germline V lookup: CDR1 DFQATT, CDR2 SNEGSKA (reference sequence). As DNA, the CDR3 is TGCAGTGCTGCGTGGGGGGGGCCCTACAATGAGCAGTTCTTC. Protein sequence: CSAAWGGPYNEQFF.

The V call is TRBV18, the J call TRBJ2-1, with TRBD2 identical over 10 bases. The trim removed 0 bases at V and 3 bases at J, leaving 5 bases unmatched. CDR1 is KGHSH, CDR2 LQKENI, per germline. There are 17 residues in the CDR3. The CDR3 sequence is CASSPPLAGVNYNEQFF. CDR3 in DNA: TGTGCCAGCTCACCACCCCTAGCGGGAGTAAACTACAATGAGCAGTTCTTC.

This clonotype appeared many times. This chain joins TRBV30 and TRBJ2-7, with 9 bases matching TRBD1. CDR3 length equals 14 residues. The germline gives CDR1 GTSNPN, CDR2 SVGIG (reference sequence). The V gene end was trimmed by 5 bases and the J gene end by 5 bases; junction bases not matched to a gene: 10. CDR3 protein: CAWGGGQGYHEQYF. The CDR3 nucleotides are TGTGCCTGGGGAGGGGGACAGGGTTACCACGAGCAGTACTTC. The full variable domain, in which reference TRBV30 and TRBJ2-7 provide the parts outside the CDR3, is SQTIHQWPATLVQPVGSPLSLECTVEGTSNPNLYWYRQAAGRGLQLLFYSVGIGQISSEVPQNLSASRPQDRQFILSSKKLLLSDSGFYLCAWGGGQGYHEQYFGPGTRLTVT.

About this clonotype: This may arise from a read error, as a much more abundant clone is one base away. This rearrangement joins TRBV3-1 to TRBJ2-1; 7 bases are shared with TRBD2. V gave up 4 bases and J gave up 4 bases; unmatched junction bases: 16. CDR3 length equals 18 residues. Germline V gene data show CDR1 as LGHDT and CDR2 as YNNKEL (reference sequence). Here the CDR3 reads CASSPAPGGNAVYNEQFF. CDR3 nucleotide sequence: TGTGCCAGCAGCCCCGCCCCCGGGGGGAATGCAGTGTACAATGAGCAGTTCTTC.

Remarks on this clonotype: A junction end diverges from the germline sequence, so it may reflect a read error. CDR3 protein: CSTRAPNQETQYF. CDR3 in DNA: TGCAGTACTAGAGCCCCTAACCAAGAGACCCAGTACTTC. J is TRBJ2-5 and V is TRBV20-1; possibly TRBD2 for D (5 bases). CDR1 and CDR2 from the germline V gene are DFQATT and SNEGSKA (reference sequence). This CDR3 spans 13 amino acids.

On this clonotype itself: At one of its ends the junction is not consistent with the germline gene, which may arise from a read error. The rearrangement joins TRBV2 to TRBJ2-3; 8 bases are shared with TRBD2. The CDR3 runs to 13 residues. Germline CDR1 reads SNHLY; CDR2 reads FYNNEI. DNA for the CDR3: TGTGACAGCCAAGCGGGAGTTGAGGATACGCAGTATTTT. Encoded protein: CDSQAGVEDTQYF.

This clonotype was seen ten or more times. This rearrangement joins TRBV12-3 or TRBV12-4 to TRBJ1-1; TRBD1 might be the D (6 bases). This CDR3 contains 15 residues. The V end was cut by 6 bases, the J end by 1 base, with 15 bases between. CDR3 amino acids: CASSPSDRKNTEAFF. Written as DNA, the CDR3 is TGTGCCAGCAGCCCGTCTGACAGGAAGAACACTGAAGCTTTCTTT.

A few counts support this clonotype. V gene TRBV15 combines with J gene TRBJ2-1; D unresolved. This CDR3 region has 12 residues. V dropped 2 bases and J dropped 7 bases, with 6 bases sitting between them. Germline values: CDR1 LNHNV, CDR2 YYDKDF (reference sequence). This CDR3 reads CATSRPKNEQFF. DNA for the CDR3: TGTGCCACCAGCAGACCTAAAAATGAGCAGTTCTTC.